Each of the 13 T cell receptor beta chains below was sequenced from the same sample in a study of T cell changes during pregnancy in multiple sclerosis. TCRdb keeps only in-frame clones here, not all; method: immunoSEQ multiplex PCR. The repertoire holds some 80,000 clones, approximately 91% seen once, with 2.5% in the top ten. Material: peripheral blood, obtained in the first trimester of pregnancy. The origin of the receptors is a female donor with multiple sclerosis, enrolled in a pregnancy study.

The V call is TRBV9, the J call TRBJ2-1; a weak D match, TRBD1 (7 bases). V shed 4 bases and J shed 5 bases, with 16 bases lying between them. This CDR3 contains 15 residues. Germline CDR1 reads SGDLS; CDR2 reads YYNGEE. DNA of the CDR3: TGTGCCAGCAGCCCCCGACAGGGACTGAACAATGAGCAGTTCTTC. Translated, it gives CASSPRQGLNNEQFF.

The chain recombines TRBV29-1 with TRBJ2-1; 13 positions match TRBD2. V shed 7 bases and J 7 bases; nucleotides not matched to a gene: 10. Germline V lookup: CDR1 SQVTM, CDR2 ANQGSEA. CDR3 size: 15 residues. The CDR3 region is CSAERTSGRGNEQFF. CDR3 DNA sequence: TGCAGCGCCGAAAGGACTAGCGGGAGAGGGAATGAGCAGTTCTTC.

The rearrangement joins TRBV30 to TRBJ2-2, with TRBD1 matching 8 bases. This CDR3 has 16 amino acids. The ends lost 0 bases at V and 1 base at J; junction bases unmatched: 4. Germline CDR1 and CDR2: GTSNPN and SVGIG (reference sequence). The CDR3 loop reads CAWSVVGQGNTGELFF. Written as DNA, the CDR3 is TGTGCCTGGAGTGTTGTCGGACAGGGGAACACCGGGGAGCTGTTTTTT.

The rearrangement joins TRBV29-1 to TRBJ1-5; no clear D gene. Looked up from germline, CDR1 is SQVTM and CDR2 is ANQGSEA. V was trimmed by 2 bases and J by 1 base, leaving 6 bases between them. The CDR3 length is 13 residues. The CDR3: CSVELASNQPQHF. CDR3 in DNA: TGCAGCGTTGAATTGGCAAGCAATCAGCCCCAGCATTTT. The full variable domain, completed using reference TRBV29-1 and TRBJ1-5, is SAVISQKPSRDICQRGTSLTIQCQVDSQVTMMFWYRQQPGQSLTLIATANQGSEATYESGFVIDKFPISRPNLTFSTLTVSNMSPEDSSIYLCSVELASNQPQHFGDGTRLSIL.

This clone has just a few counts. The chain carries TRBV27 and TRBJ1-2, with D hard to call. V lost 3 bases and J lost 6, with 11 bases in between. From germline, CDR1 is MNHEY and CDR2 SMNVEV (reference sequence). There are 13 residues in the CDR3. The CDR3 sequence is CASSFTALNGYTF. CDR3 in DNA: TGTGCCAGCAGTTTTACCGCGTTGAATGGCTACACCTTC.

The chain links TRBV5-1 to TRBJ2-1, with TRBD2 matching over 11 bases. The CDR3 length is 15 residues. V lost 4 bases and J lost 4; bases outside the gene matches: 4. CDR1 and CDR2 (germline): SGHRS, YFSETQ. DNA of the CDR3: TGCGCCAGCAGCAGTAGCGGGGGGGCTTACAATGAGCAGTTCTTC. This gives the protein CASSSSGGAYNEQFF.

The chain uses TRBV5-6 and TRBJ1-6; 7 bases map to TRBD1. Germline V gene lookup returns CDR1 SGHDT and CDR2 YYEEEE. After removal of 0 bases from V and 3 bases from J, the junction contained 3 bases not matched to a gene. The CDR3 consists of 16 residues. This CDR3 is CASSLADRDYNSPLHF. The CDR3 nucleotides are TGTGCCAGCAGCTTGGCCGACAGGGACTATAATTCACCCCTCCACTTT.

The V call is TRBV1, the J call TRBJ2-3; the DNA was not used to check the table's D call, TRBD2. TRBV1 is assigned pseudogene status. The CDR3 length is 16 residues. The CDR3 sequence is CTSSQGGGHSTDTQYF. CDR3 coding DNA: TGCACCAGCAGCCAAGGCGGGGGGCACAGCACAGATACGCAGTATTTT.

This chain connects TRBV7-2 to TRBJ2-6; D is perhaps TRBD2 (6 bases). CDR1 SGHTA and CDR2 FQGNSA come from the germline V gene. V was trimmed by 3 bases and J by 1 base, leaving 13 bases between them. The CDR3 length is 17 residues. In DNA form, the CDR3 reads TGTGCCAGCAGCTTGAGGTGGGAGGAATCTGGGGCCAACGTCCTGACTTTC. It translates to CASSLRWEESGANVLTF.

This clone was counted only a few times. The V call is TRBV6-4, the J call TRBJ2-3, with D possibly matching TRBD2 (6 bases). V was shortened by 0 bases and J by 1 base, with 11 bases between the two germline ends. The CDR3 consists of 16 residues. Germline CDR1 reads MRHNA; CDR2 reads SNTAGT. The CDR3 reads CASSDSSGRGTDTQYF. CDR3 bases: TGTGCCAGCAGTGACTCTAGCGGAAGAGGCACAGATACGCAGTATTTT.

The rearrangement uses TRBV30 and TRBJ1-6, with 9 bases fitting TRBD1. The CDR3 contains 14 residues. The ends lost 4 bases at V and 7 bases at J; junction bases unmatched: 5. CDR1 GTSNPN and CDR2 SVGIG come from the germline V gene (reference sequence). The CDR3 spells CAWNLGQGNSPLHF. The CDR3 DNA reads TGTGCCTGGAATCTGGGACAGGGCAATTCACCCCTCCACTTT.

CDR3: CASSLEQGNQETQYF. DNA of the CDR3: TGTGCCAGCAGCTTAGAACAGGGAAACCAAGAGACCCAGTACTTC. V is TRBV11-3 and J is TRBJ2-5; weak D call: TRBD1 (6 bases). Germline V CDR1 and CDR2: SGHNT, YENEEA. Trimming cost V 0 bases and J 0 bases, with 8 bases left between them. This CDR3 has 15 amino acids. Based on the CDR3 plus reference TRBV11-3 and TRBJ2-5, the full variable domain is EAGVVQSPRYKIIEKKQPVAFWCNPISGHNTLYWYLQNLGQGPELLIRYENEEAVDDSQLPKDRFSAERLKGVDSTLKIQPAELGDSAVYLCASSLEQGNQETQYFGPGTRLLVL.

This chain connects TRBV5-1 to TRBJ2-6; TRBD2 agrees at 11 bases. After removal of 3 bases from V and 0 bases from J, the junction contained 2 bases not matched to a gene. Looked up from germline, CDR1 is SGHRS and CDR2 is YFSETQ. This CDR3 region has 17 residues. The CDR3 loop is CASSYGLAGSGANVLTF. The CDR3 nucleotides are TGCGCCAGCAGCTACGGACTAGCGGGCTCTGGGGCCAACGTCCTGACTTTC.